One and the same sample provided the 27 T cell receptor beta chains below, sequenced in a study of cytomegalovirus exposure and HLA in healthy donors. With 60 Vbeta and 13 Jbeta primers, the PCR was carried out. Method: immunoSEQ multiplex PCR; TCRdb's copy keeps in-frame clones and lacks some. The data contain a few hundred thousand clones, approximately 79% of them singletons. The sample was PBMCs. The receptors come from a young man in good health and CMV-seronegative.

The J gene is TRBJ2-7, the V gene TRBV19, with 7 bases that match TRBD2. The germline CDR1 and CDR2 sequences are LNHDA and SQIVND (reference sequence). The CDR3 loop spans 19 amino acids. Losses at the gene ends were 4 bases for V and 1 base for J; bases not matched to a gene: 19. DNA for the CDR3: TGTGCCAGTAGTAAGCAGTCGGGAGGTGCGGGGCCAGGGTCCTACGAGCAGTACTTC. Protein: CASSKQSGGAGPGSYEQYF.

J is TRBJ2-3 and V is TRBV6-1; TRBD2 might be the D (5 bases). Germline V gene lookup returns CDR1 MNHNS and CDR2 SASEGT. V was shortened by 7 bases and J by 1 base, with 9 bases between the two germline ends. There are 13 residues in the CDR3. The CDR3: CASIRRGTDTQYF. The CDR3 DNA follows: TGTGCCAGCATTCGGCGGGGCACAGATACGCAGTATTTT.

This clone was picked up a small number of times. V gene TRBV19 combines with J gene TRBJ1-2; D ambiguous. This CDR3 has 14 amino acids. CDR1 is LNHDA and CDR2 is SQIVND in the germline V gene (reference sequence). Trimming removed 7 bases from V and 6 bases from J, with 18 bases in between. The CDR3 spells CASTPGESADGYTF. In nucleotides, the CDR3 is TGTGCCAGTACCCCAGGCGAGAGTGCTGATGGCTACACCTTC.

This rearrangement joins TRBV5-1 to TRBJ2-5; TRBD2 aligns across 11 bases. Germline CDR1 and CDR2: SGHRS and YFSETQ. The V gene end was trimmed by 0 bases and the J gene end by 3 bases; junction bases not matched to a gene: 7. CDR3 length equals 17 residues. The CDR3 loop is CASSLGSGGASKETQYF. CDR3 nucleotide sequence: TGCGCCAGCAGCTTGGGTAGCGGGGGGGCAAGCAAAGAGACCCAGTACTTC.

The chain carries TRBV9 and TRBJ2-1; D is unclear. CDR1 and CDR2 (germline): SGDLS, YYNGEE. The CDR3 sequence is 15 residues long. V was pared by 0 bases and J by 10 bases, with 17 bases between. CDR3 amino acids: CASSVATLDLGEQFF. The CDR3 coding sequence is TGTGCCAGCAGCGTAGCTACCCTTGACCTAGGAGAGCAGTTCTTC.

The chain couples TRBV18 to TRBJ2-1; 9 bases align to TRBD2. The ends lost 0 bases at V and 5 bases at J; junction bases unmatched: 5. Per germline, CDR1 KGHSH and CDR2 LQKENI. This CDR3 comprises 16 residues. Written as DNA, the CDR3 is TGTGCCAGCTCACCACCGGCGGGGGGGCGGGACAATGAGCAGTTCTTC. Amino acid sequence: CASSPPAGGRDNEQFF.

The gene calls are TRBV11-3 and TRBJ1-1; D not resolved. With 4 bases removed from V and 13 bases from J, the gap between germline ends came to 16 bases. Germline V lookup: CDR1 SGHNT, CDR2 YENEEA. The CDR3 loop spans 12 amino acids. The DNA of the CDR3 is TGTGCCAGCAGCTCGATATCGGAGTCCGGTTTCTTT. This codes for CASSSISESGFF.

The rearrangement links TRBV6-5 to TRBJ2-1, with 7 bases fitting TRBD2. The CDR3 consists of 15 residues. Germline V gene data show CDR1 as MNHEY and CDR2 as SVGAGI. The V segment lost 4 bases and the J segment 6 bases; nucleotides outside the gene matches: 9. The CDR3 bases are TGTGCCAGCAGTTGGGTCAGGCCTAGCGGCAATGAGCAGTTCTTC. Amino acids: CASSWVRPSGNEQFF.

This clone was found a few times. The rearrangement uses TRBV4-3 and TRBJ2-3; 8 bases line up with TRBD2. Germline CDR1 is LGHNA and CDR2 is YSLEER. CDR3 length: 18 amino acids. V lost 0 bases to trimming and J lost 2 bases; unmatched junction nucleotides: 10. CDR3 residues: CASSQDSWTGGPTDTQYF. For the CDR3, the DNA is TGCGCCAGCAGCCAAGATAGCTGGACGGGGGGGCCCACAGATACGCAGTATTTT.

The rearrangement joins TRBV7-9 to TRBJ1-1, with a tentative D call TRBD1 (5 bases). This CDR3 contains 11 residues. Germline CDR1 reads SEHNR; CDR2 reads FQNEAQ (reference sequence). CDR3 nucleotides: TGTTCCGGCGGGGGGGGAACTGAAGCTTTCTTT. Translating gives CSGGGGTEAFF. Variable domain in full (rest from reference TRBV7-9 and TRBJ1-1): DTGVSQNPRHKITKRGQNVTFRCDPISEHNRLYWYRQTLGQGPEFLTYFQNEAQLEKSRLLSDRFSAERPKGSFSTLEIQRTEQGDSAMYLCSGGGGTEAFFGQGTRLTVV.

V gene TRBV30 combines with J gene TRBJ1-5; D ambiguous. V was trimmed by 0 bases and J by 5 bases, leaving 8 bases between them. Germline V gene data show CDR1 as GTSNPN and CDR2 as SVGIG (reference sequence). This CDR3 has 13 amino acids. The CDR3 spells CAWSVLGDQPQHF. DNA for the CDR3: TGTGCCTGGAGTGTACTGGGAGATCAGCCCCAGCATTTT.

The DNA of the CDR3 is TGTGCCTGGAGTAGTTTGACTAGCGGGAGCGACGAGCAGTACTTC. Its translation: CAWSSLTSGSDEQYF. The V call is TRBV30, the J call TRBJ2-7; 12 nucleotides align to TRBD2. Germline values: CDR1 GTSNPN, CDR2 SVGIG (reference sequence). The CDR3 runs to 15 residues. The V and J ends lost 2 bases and 5 bases, in that order; junction bases with no gene match: 7.

The V call is TRBV19, the J call TRBJ2-1; 9 bases are a match to TRBD2. Unmatched junction bases numbered 6, after V lost 5 bases and J lost 4 bases. Germline V gene lookup returns CDR1 LNHDA and CDR2 SQIVND (reference sequence). The CDR3 length is 15 residues. The CDR3 nucleotides are TGTGCCAGTAGTTGGTCTAGCGGGGTGTACAATGAGCAGTTCTTC. Protein: CASSWSSGVYNEQFF.

This chain links TRBV10-1 with TRBJ2-5, with 9 bases aligning to TRBD1. CDR1 and CDR2 from the germline V gene are WNHNN and SYGVQD (reference sequence). V trimming: 10 bases; J trimming: 3 bases; junction bases outside the gene matches: 6. The length of the CDR3 is 13 residues. CDR3 coding DNA: TGCGCCACGACGGGACAGGGAGAAGAGACCCAGTACTTC. Protein product: CATTGQGEETQYF.

The J gene is TRBJ2-7, the V gene TRBV27; 7 bases align to TRBD1. Germline V lookup: CDR1 MNHEY, CDR2 SMNVEV (reference sequence). The CDR3 runs to 16 residues. V lost 6 bases and J lost 0; bases outside the gene matches: 11. CDR3 nucleotide sequence: TGTGCCAGCAGCCTTAATAACAGGGGCCCCTCCTACGAGCAGTACTTC. Amino acid sequence: CASSLNNRGPSYEQYF.

This clone was seen a handful of times. The chain joins TRBV9 to TRBJ2-7; TRBD1 matches at 7 bases. The CDR3 has 12 residues. From germline, CDR1 is SGDLS and CDR2 YYNGEE. Trimming removed 3 bases from V and 6 bases from J; junction bases left unmatched: 3. The CDR3 DNA is TGTGCCAGCAGCGGACAGGGTCGCGAGCAGTACTTC. This encodes CASSGQGREQYF.

A single count supports this clone. The chain recombines TRBV25-1 with TRBJ2-1; TRBD2 aligns across 9 bases. With 0 bases clipped from V and 10 bases from J, the junction kept 1 base outside the gene matches. The CDR3 totals 13 residues. Per the germline V gene, CDR1 is MGHDK and CDR2 is SYGVNS. The CDR3 DNA follows: TGTGCCAGCAGTGAATATGGACTAGCGGAGCAGTTCTTC. Amino acids: CASSEYGLAEQFF.

V usage is TRBV7-2 and J usage is TRBJ2-4; 9 positions agree with TRBD2. CDR1 is SGHTA, CDR2 FQGNSA, per germline. With V trimmed by 3 bases and J by 4 bases, 4 bases remained unmatched. The CDR3 is made up of 15 amino acids. CDR3 amino acids: CASSLIAGDKNIQYF. As DNA, the CDR3 is TGTGCCAGCAGCTTGATAGCGGGGGATAAAAACATTCAGTACTTC.

V gene TRBV19 combines with J gene TRBJ1-2, with D possibly TRBD1 on 5 matching bases. This CDR3 comprises 12 residues. Trimming removed 8 bases from V and 7 bases from J, with 14 bases in between. The germline gives CDR1 LNHDA, CDR2 SQIVND (reference sequence). The DNA of the CDR3 is TGTGCCAGTGGCCTAGGAGGGGCTGGCTACACCTTC. Protein product: CASGLGGAGYTF.

V gene TRBV2 combines with J gene TRBJ2-2; TRBD1 matches 11 bases. The CDR3 runs 16 residues. The germline gives CDR1 SNHLY, CDR2 FYNNEI. V dropped 4 bases and J dropped 4; count of bases not matched to a gene: 5. The CDR3 is CASSVTGTGGTGELFF. The CDR3 region has the DNA TGTGCCAGCAGTGTGACCGGGACAGGGGGCACCGGGGAGCTGTTTTTT.

The sample holds a few counts of this clone. The rearrangement uses TRBV28 and TRBJ1-6; D is uncertain. The V gene's germline CDR1 is MDHEN and CDR2 SYDVKM. V was clipped by 10 bases and J by 8 bases, with 21 bases between them. The CDR3 length is 15 residues. The chain's CDR3 is CATSRGGLWDSPLHF. CDR3 bases: TGTGCCACCTCCCGGGGAGGCCTATGGGATTCACCCCTCCACTTT. The variable domain in full, with the rest retrieved from reference TRBV28 and TRBJ1-6, is DVKVTQSSRYLVKRTGEKVFLECVQDMDHENMFWYRQDPGLGLRLIYFSYDVKMKEKGDIPEGYSVSREKKERFSLILESASTNQTSMYLCATSRGGLWDSPLHFGNGTRLTVT.

The chain joins TRBV5-4 to TRBJ2-5; TRBD1 agrees at 7 bases. Germline values: CDR1 SGHNT, CDR2 YYREEE (reference sequence). V gave up 2 bases and J gave up 1 base; unmatched junction bases: 5. The length of the CDR3 is 15 residues. DNA for the CDR3: TGTGCCAGCAGCTTCGGACAGGTGGCCCAAGAGACCCAGTACTTC. Translated: CASSFGQVAQETQYF.

This clone was counted only a few times. The rearrangement joins TRBV5-1 to TRBJ2-3; 11 bases fit TRBD2. This CDR3 has 16 amino acids. The germline CDR1 and CDR2 sequences are SGHRS and YFSETQ. J was trimmed by 2 bases and V by 0 bases; bases with no gene match: 2. The CDR3: CASSLEGLAVTDTQYF. DNA for the CDR3: TGCGCCAGCAGCTTGGAGGGACTAGCGGTCACAGATACGCAGTATTTT.

The V gene is TRBV30, the J gene TRBJ2-5; TRBD2 agrees at 7 bases. Germline CDR1 and CDR2: GTSNPN and SVGIG (reference sequence). The trim removed 0 bases at V and 3 bases at J, leaving 10 bases unmatched. CDR3 length equals 16 residues. The CDR3 is CAWSVSLLAAKETQYF. In DNA, the CDR3 is TGTGCCTGGAGTGTATCGCTTCTAGCGGCCAAAGAGACCCAGTACTTC. The entire variable domain, with the rest obtained from reference TRBV30 and TRBJ2-5, is as follows: SQTIHQWPATLVQPVGSPLSLECTVEGTSNPNLYWYRQAAGRGLQLLFYSVGIGQISSEVPQNLSASRPQDRQFILSSKKLLLSDSGFYLCAWSVSLLAAKETQYFGPGTRLLVL.

The chain recombines TRBV21-1 with TRBJ2-2; the table gives TRBD2 as D, unverified against the DNA. TRBV21-1 is shown as a pseudogene. CDR3 length: 17 residues. CDR3 sequence reads: CASSKVNGGVDTGELFF. The CDR3 nucleotides read TGTGCCAGCAGCAAGGTGAATGGGGGGGTGGACACCGGGGAGCTGTTTTTT.

V is TRBV7-9 and J is TRBJ1-3, with 9 positions matching TRBD1. The CDR3 spans 16 residues. V was pared by 5 bases and J by 3 bases, with 8 bases of the junction left unmatched. The V gene's germline CDR1 is SEHNR and CDR2 FQNEAQ (reference sequence). The CDR3 loop reads CASSPRTGEVGNTIYF. Written as DNA, the CDR3 is TGTGCCAGCAGCCCACGGACAGGGGAAGTTGGAAACACCATATATTTT.

This chain links TRBV12-5 with TRBJ2-3, with a weak D call TRBD1 (5 bases). Germline loops: CDR1 LGHNT, CDR2 FRNRAP. The germline V and J ends were trimmed by 5 bases and 0 bases, with 24 bases remaining between them. The CDR3 covers 19 residues. CDR3 sequence: CASGPPSIDRPLSTDTQYF. CDR3 sequence (DNA): TGTGCTAGTGGTCCCCCCTCCATCGACAGACCCCTTAGCACAGATACGCAGTATTTT.